Shown below are 10 T cell receptor beta chains from a single sample sequenced in a study of CD8 T cells in ankylosing spondylitis. One entry per CDR3 protein results from TCRdb running MiXCR on the 5' RACE reads. The sample records 200,000 to 300,000 distinct CDR3 sequences, 10% to 13% being singletons. The sample taken for sequencing was blood, either unsorted or a sorted T cell fraction (not recorded which). All receptors come from a male donor with ankylosing spondylitis or in good health (not recorded which).

This clonotype was picked up many times. The V gene is TRBV24-1, the J gene TRBJ2-5; 9 bases are a match to TRBD1. There are 17 residues in the CDR3. With 3 bases clipped from V and 4 bases from J, the junction kept 11 bases outside the gene matches. Germline CDR1 and CDR2: KGHDR and SFDVKD. The CDR3 protein is CATSDPAVDRGVETQYF. The DNA for the CDR3 is TGTGCCACCAGTGATCCCGCGGTGGACAGGGGCGTAGAGACCCAGTACTTC.

This clonotype was counted at least ten times. This chain joins TRBV12-3 or TRBV12-4 and TRBJ2-2; possible D gene TRBD2, 5 bases. This CDR3 region has 14 residues. V lost 4 bases and J 7 bases, leaving 13 bases between the germline ends. The DNA of the CDR3 is TGTGCCAGCAGTTCCACGTCGGGGATCGGGGAGCTGTTTTTT. As protein: CASSSTSGIGELFF.

In this sample, this clonotype turned up many times. The chain carries TRBV4-1 and TRBJ1-1; no clear D. CDR3 length equals 13 residues. V dropped 4 bases and J dropped 4 bases, with 10 bases sitting between them. The germline gives CDR1 MGHRA, CDR2 YSYEKL. The CDR3 DNA is TGCGCCAGCAGCCTCGGAACGAGCACTGAAGCTTTCTTT. Its protein is CASSLGTSTEAFF.

This clonotype was detected many times. The gene calls are TRBV12-3 or TRBV12-4 and TRBJ2-2; possibly TRBD1 or TRBD2 for D (6 bases each). The CDR3 spans 15 residues. Trimming took 5 bases from V and 5 from J, leaving 15 bases between them. The CDR3 DNA follows: TGTGCCAGCAGTCCCAGGGGCGGGGATACCGGGGAGCTGTTTTTT. Amino acids: CASSPRGGDTGELFF.

This clonotype was seen more than once but under ten times. CDR3 bases: TGTGCCAGCAGCTTGTCGACTAGCCTGACGCAGTATTTT. Its translation: CASSLSTSLTQYF. The rearrangement links TRBV7-9 to TRBJ2-3, with 7 bases matching TRBD2. With 3 bases clipped from V and 9 bases from J, the junction kept 6 bases outside the gene matches. Germline CDR1 is SEHNR and CDR2 is FQNEAQ (reference sequence). This CDR3 is 13 amino acids long.

This clonotype has ten or more counts. This chain joins TRBV29-1 and TRBJ2-7; D assignment may be TRBD1 or TRBD2 (5 bases each). Trimming left V 7 bases short and J 6 bases short, with 13 bases between. Germline CDR1 and CDR2: SQVTM and ANQGSEA. This CDR3 has 11 amino acids. CDR3 bases: TGCAGCGCGGGGACGAGGGGCGAGCAGTACTTC. Protein product: CSAGTRGEQYF.

This clonotype showed up just once. The chain carries TRBV5-6 and TRBJ2-3; tentatively, D is TRBD1 (6 bases). CDR3 size: 15 residues. V lost 4 bases and J 0 bases, leaving 12 bases between the germline ends. Germline-derived CDR1 and CDR2 are SGHDT and YYEEEE. This CDR3 is CASSERQESTDTQYF. The DNA for the CDR3 is TGTGCCAGCAGCGAGAGACAGGAGAGCACAGATACGCAGTATTTT.

This clonotype was observed many times. The chain combines TRBV7-9 with TRBJ2-1; TRBD2 matches at 10 bases. Trimming cost V 3 bases and J 8 bases; bases outside gene matches: 7. This CDR3 has 15 amino acids. CDR1 is SEHNR and CDR2 is FQNEAQ in the germline V gene (reference sequence). This CDR3 is CASSFIAGGADEQFF. CDR3 in DNA: TGTGCCAGCAGCTTCATAGCGGGGGGCGCCGATGAGCAGTTCTTC.

This clonotype was seen ten or more times. The gene calls are TRBV5-1 and TRBJ2-2; D gene unclear. CDR3 length: 15 amino acids. V lost 0 bases and J 2 bases, leaving 8 bases between the germline ends. Germline CDR1 reads SGHRS; CDR2 reads YFSETQ. The CDR3, as DNA: TGCGCCAGCAGCTTGGTCCAGATAAACACCGGGGAGCTGTTTTTT. It yields the protein CASSLVQINTGELFF.

This clonotype showed up many times. The V gene is TRBV6-5, the J gene TRBJ2-7; no definite D call. V gave up 0 bases and J gave up 0 bases, with 12 bases separating them. The CDR3 consists of 16 residues. Germline assignment: CDR1 MNHEY and CDR2 SVGAGI. For the CDR3, the DNA is TGTGCCAGCAGTTACTCGACGACCGCGAGCTCCTACGAGCAGTACTTC. Amino acid sequence: CASSYSTTASSYEQYF.